This T cell receptor (beta chain) comes out of a study of T cell responses to AZD1222 COVID-19 vaccine. Study observations and caveats: Spike-specific TCR breadth rose after two AZD1222 doses, and depth rose as well.

Measured with immunoSEQ multiplex PCR; TCRdb has only the in-frame clones, and not every one. Among about 140,000 clones listed, approximately 83% were seen once. As concerns this clone: Its antigen is not identified.

The clonotype originates from an adult in good health. The input for sequencing was peripheral blood, taken on day 0 of AZD1222 vaccination.

DNA for the CDR3: TGCGCCAGCAGCGGGAGCGGTAGCACAGATACGCAGTATTTT. Translating gives CASSGSGSTDTQYF. This sequence joins TRBV5-1 and TRBJ2-3; D possibly corresponds to TRBD2 (5 bases). Trimming cost V 4 bases and J 0 bases, with 9 bases left between them. Germline V gene data show CDR1 as SGHRS and CDR2 as YFSETQ. This CDR3 is 14 amino acids long.